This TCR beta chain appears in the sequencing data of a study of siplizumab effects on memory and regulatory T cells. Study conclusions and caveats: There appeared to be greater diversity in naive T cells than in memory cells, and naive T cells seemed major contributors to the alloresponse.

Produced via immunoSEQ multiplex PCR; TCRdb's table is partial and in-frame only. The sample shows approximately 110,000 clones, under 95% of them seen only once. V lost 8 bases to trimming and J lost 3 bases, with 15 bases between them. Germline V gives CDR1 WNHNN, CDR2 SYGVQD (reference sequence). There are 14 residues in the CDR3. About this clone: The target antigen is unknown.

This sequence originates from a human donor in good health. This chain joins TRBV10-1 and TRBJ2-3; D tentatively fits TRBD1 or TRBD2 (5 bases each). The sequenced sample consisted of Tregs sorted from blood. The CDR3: CASSGGKGTDTQYF. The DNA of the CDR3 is TGCGCCAGCTCTGGGGGAAAAGGAACAGATACGCAGTATTTT.